Listed here are 21 T cell receptor beta chains from one sample, sequenced in a study of persistence of HIV-infected CD4 T cells. Sequencing used immunoSEQ version 4 in survey mode. The assay was immunoSEQ multiplex PCR, and TCRdb's table has in-frame clones only and misses some. The sample holds approximately 34,000 clones, roughly 82% seen once. What these receptors recognize is not known. Cells were stimulated with overlapping HIV-1 Gag 15-mer peptides. CD40L/CD69 double-negative CD45RO-high memory CD4+ T cells were collected. Sample: CD4+ T cells sorted from PBMCs after approximately 18-hour stimulation, taken from a patient who received antiretroviral therapy. The receptors stem from an adult woman with HIV who was CMV-seropositive.

In DNA form, the CDR3 reads TGTGCCAGCGGGATAGAAAAACTGTTTTTT. Its protein is CASGIEKLFF. The V gene is TRBV28, the J gene TRBJ1-4; D is unclear. V lost 8 bases and J 8 bases, leaving 6 bases between the germline ends. The germline V gene has CDR1 MDHEN and CDR2 SYDVKM. This CDR3 is built from 10 residues.

CDR3 protein: CASSGQGLETQYF. In DNA, the CDR3 is TGTGCCAGCAGTGGACAGGGGTTGGAGACCCAGTACTTC. This chain connects TRBV25-1 to TRBJ2-5; TRBD1 agrees at 8 bases. The CDR3 extends over 13 amino acids. Losses at the gene ends were 4 bases for V and 5 bases for J; bases not matched to a gene: 3. CDR1 is MGHDK and CDR2 is SYGVNS in the germline V gene.

The gene calls are TRBV28 and TRBJ2-3, with TRBD1 matching over 7 bases. Germline V lookup: CDR1 MDHEN, CDR2 SYDVKM. V shed 4 bases, J shed 0 bases, and the junction held 10 bases outside the gene matches. The CDR3 loop spans 17 amino acids. The CDR3: CASSSLRDRTSTDTQYF. The CDR3 DNA reads TGTGCCAGCAGTTCGTTGAGGGACAGAACTAGCACAGATACGCAGTATTTT.

This chain links TRBV13 with TRBJ2-1; the match to TRBD2 covers 9 bases. This CDR3 has 19 amino acids. From germline, CDR1 is PRHDT and CDR2 FYEKMQ (reference sequence). The J segment lost 4 bases and the V segment lost 2 bases, leaving 15 bases of the junction unmatched. The CDR3 region is CASSLWRPSGGSTYNEQFF. Here the CDR3 DNA reads TGTGCCAGCAGCTTATGGCGTCCCAGCGGGGGGTCCACGTACAATGAGCAGTTCTTC.

The gene calls are TRBV4-1 and TRBJ2-1; 7 bases are a match to TRBD2. There are 18 residues in the CDR3. Per germline, CDR1 MGHRA and CDR2 YSYEKL. With V trimmed by 1 base and J by 10 bases, 19 bases remained unmatched. CDR3: CASSQAILSSGLGLEQFF. CDR3 nucleotides: TGCGCCAGCAGCCAAGCCATCCTTTCTAGCGGTTTAGGGTTAGAGCAGTTCTTC.

The chain employs TRBV6-5 and TRBJ2-7, with TRBD2 matching over 8 bases. Germline CDR1 MNHEY, CDR2 SVGAGI. V lost 6 bases to trimming and J lost 1 base; unmatched junction nucleotides: 8. There are 15 residues in the CDR3. The CDR3 DNA is TGTGCCAGCAGCCCCGGGGGGGGGCTGTCCTACGAGCAGTACTTC. Translation gives CASSPGGGLSYEQYF.

The J gene is TRBJ1-1, the V gene TRBV2; D is undetermined. Germline V CDR1 and CDR2: SNHLY, FYNNEI. The CDR3 is 14 residues long. V lost 8 bases to trimming and J lost 3 bases, with 16 bases between them. CDR3 nucleotides: TGTGCCAGCGGGCGACTATTGGATTACACTGAAGCTTTCTTT. Translating it yields CASGRLLDYTEAFF.

The V gene is TRBV5-1, the J gene TRBJ1-1; a possible D gene is TRBD1 (6 bases). In germline, CDR1 is SGHRS, CDR2 YFSETQ. This CDR3 comprises 16 residues. With 3 bases removed from V and 2 bases from J, the gap between germline ends came to 17 bases. The CDR3 DNA reads TGCGCCAGCAGCTGGAACCTGGGGGCAACTAACACTGAAGCTTTCTTT. Protein sequence: CASSWNLGATNTEAFF.

This chain uses TRBV6-2 or TRBV6-3 with TRBJ1-2, with D perhaps TRBD1 (5 bases). CDR3 size: 17 residues. V gave up 5 bases and J gave up 1 base, with 20 bases separating them. CDR1 is MNHEY and CDR2 is SVGEGT in the germline V gene. CDR3 in DNA: TGTGCCAGCAGTGGGAGCCAGGGCTGGAACTATAACTATGGCTACACCTTC. Residues: CASSGSQGWNYNYGYTF.

This clone was detected once. This chain joins TRBV6-1 and TRBJ1-1; D gene ambiguous. Trimming left V 8 bases short and J 0 bases short, with 16 bases between. Germline V gene sequence: CDR1 MNHNS, CDR2 SASEGT. The CDR3 sequence is 15 residues long. As DNA, the CDR3 is TGTGCCAGCTCCCGTATGGGCAGGATGAACACTGAAGCTTTCTTT. Translating it yields CASSRMGRMNTEAFF.

The chain carries TRBV7-3 and TRBJ2-3, with TRBD2 matching 7 bases. The ends lost 1 base at V and 6 bases at J; junction bases unmatched: 7. CDR1 is SGHTA and CDR2 is FQGTGA in the germline V gene. The CDR3 length is 15 residues. The CDR3 spells CASSLRASGMDTQYF. CDR3 nucleotides: TGTGCCAGCAGCTTAAGGGCTAGCGGAATGGATACGCAGTATTTT.

The V call is TRBV19, the J call TRBJ2-1; D unresolved. V was shortened by 4 bases and J by 13 bases, with 14 bases between the two germline ends. Per the germline V gene, CDR1 is LNHDA and CDR2 is SQIVND (reference sequence). The CDR3 totals 12 residues. The chain's CDR3 is CASSTQYGVQFF. The CDR3 DNA follows: TGTGCCAGTAGTACCCAATATGGCGTCCAGTTCTTC.

The rearrangement joins TRBV5-5 to TRBJ2-5; D gene uncertain. Germline-derived CDR1 and CDR2 are SGHKS and YYEKEE (reference sequence). CDR3 length: 13 residues. Trimming cost V 4 bases and J 7 bases, with 14 bases left between them. Written as DNA, the CDR3 is TGTGCCAGCAGCGGGGAAGGATTAAGGACCCAGTACTTC. Translated, it gives CASSGEGLRTQYF.

CDR3 loop: CASSFDSKAFNEQYF. The DNA of the CDR3 is TGTGCCAGCAGTTTCGACTCGAAGGCCTTCAACGAGCAGTACTTC. The chain uses TRBV27 and TRBJ2-7; D gene uncertain. Trimming cost V 3 bases and J 5 bases, with 17 bases left between them. Germline lookup yields CDR1 MNHEY and CDR2 SMNVEV (reference sequence). The CDR3 is 15 amino acids.

The J gene is TRBJ1-5, the V gene TRBV7-9, with 8 bases identical to TRBD1. The V gene's germline CDR1 is SEHNR and CDR2 FQNEAQ (reference sequence). This CDR3 comprises 15 residues. The ends lost 1 base at V and 6 bases at J; junction bases unmatched: 5. CDR3: CASSLGTGKSQPQHF. The CDR3 DNA reads as TGTGCCAGCAGCTTAGGGACAGGGAAGAGTCAGCCCCAGCATTTT.

The chain recombines TRBV5-3 with TRBJ2-2; TRBD1 might be the D (5 bases). TRBV5-3 is annotated as an ORF whose role is uncertain. V lost 5 bases and J lost 4, with 12 bases in between. The length of the CDR3 is 14 residues. The CDR3 DNA follows: TGTGCCAGAAGTCCTACAGGAACCACCGGGGAGCTGTTTTTT. Translated, it gives CARSPTGTTGELFF.

The chain combines TRBV6-4 with TRBJ2-3; 7 bases fit TRBD1. After removal of 2 bases from V and 3 bases from J, the junction contained 5 bases not matched to a gene. The germline V gene encodes CDR1 MRHNA and CDR2 SNTAGT. There are 15 residues in the CDR3. CDR3 amino acids: CASSDQGTDTDTQYF. CDR3 bases: TGTGCCAGCAGTGACCAGGGGACAGATACAGATACGCAGTATTTT.

The chain combines TRBV11-1 with TRBJ2-7; perhaps D is TRBD1 or TRBD2 (5 bases each). CDR1 and CDR2 (germline): SGHAT, FQDESV (reference sequence). With 5 bases removed from V and 0 bases from J, the gap between germline ends came to 14 bases. CDR3 size: 15 residues. CDR3 DNA: TGTGCCAGCAGCCAAGGGTGGGGGAGCTCCTACGAGCAGTACTTC. It is translated as CASSQGWGSSYEQYF.

V gene TRBV6-1 combines with J gene TRBJ2-7, with 8 bases identical to TRBD1. The V gene end was trimmed by 2 bases and the J gene end by 1 base; junction bases not matched to a gene: 10. CDR3 length equals 17 residues. Germline lookup yields CDR1 MNHNS and CDR2 SASEGT. CDR3 nucleotide sequence: TGTGCCAGCAGTGAATTTGGGGCGGGACAGGTGTCCTACGAGCAGTACTTC. Translated: CASSEFGAGQVSYEQYF.

This rearrangement joins TRBV11-3 to TRBJ1-2; 7 bases are a match to TRBD1. The V segment lost 5 bases and the J segment 0 bases; nucleotides outside the gene matches: 15. Germline-derived CDR1 and CDR2 are SGHNT and YENEEA. This CDR3 has 18 residues. The DNA for the CDR3 is TGTGCCAGCAGCCGCCTCGGGACAGCCCGAGGCGCTAACTATGGCTACACCTTC. It yields the protein CASSRLGTARGANYGYTF.

The genes are TRBV2 and TRBJ1-4; 8 bases match TRBD1. V was pared by 10 bases and J by 4 bases, with 11 bases of the junction left unmatched. Germline CDR1 is SNHLY and CDR2 is FYNNEI. The CDR3 has 15 residues. The CDR3 reads CAIDRGAFGNEKLFF. The CDR3 coding sequence is TGTGCCATCGACAGGGGAGCATTTGGTAATGAAAAACTGTTTTTT.